The entry below describes one TCR beta chain. The data were obtained in a study of blood T cell repertoires in COVID-19. Study overall: From the United States, Italy and Spain came samples of acute and convalescent COVID-19. T cells, B-cell-depleted T cells, or PBMCs supplied cDNA or gDNA.

Sequencing used immunoSEQ multiplex PCR; TCRdb keeps in-frame clones, though not all of them. The sample shows 150,000 to 200,000 clones, around nine tenths of them seen only once. CDR3 length: 14 residues. CDR1 is LNHDA and CDR2 is SQIVND in the germline V gene (reference sequence). The trim removed 4 bases at V and 6 bases at J, leaving 5 bases unmatched. The chain recombines TRBV19 with TRBJ2-2, with 7 bases lining up with TRBD2. The sample consisted of peripheral blood. The clonotype originates from a man aged 65-85 years with acute or convalescent COVID-19. CDR3 region: CASSTGRESGELFF. CDR3 nucleotide sequence: TGTGCCAGTAGTACGGGGAGGGAGTCCGGGGAGCTGTTTTTT.